This T cell receptor beta chain came from a study of blood T cell repertoires in COVID-19. Study-wide background: Italy, Spain and the United States were the sources of the convalescent and acute COVID-19 samples. T cells, B-cell-depleted T cells, or PBMCs supplied cDNA or gDNA.

Authors' data handling: Amplification of reference gene primers was used by the study to estimate nucleated cell counts. Data came from immunoSEQ multiplex PCR; TCRdb stores just in-frame clones and leaves some out. The V and J calls and clone size are taken from that table; D and trimming were inferred from the DNA. The table shows some 200,000 clones, with 60% to 80% occurring only once. Germline CDR1 reads LNHDA; CDR2 reads SQIVND (reference sequence). The CDR3 has 17 amino acids. Losses at the gene ends were 6 bases for V and 4 bases for J; bases not matched to a gene: 10. The origin of this receptor is a woman aged 70-85 years with acute or convalescent COVID-19. This chain links TRBV19 with TRBJ2-2, with 11 bases that match TRBD2. The sample was peripheral blood. The CDR3 DNA reads as TGTGCCAGTAGGGTGACTCTAGCGGGAGGTCGCACCGGGGAGCTGTTTTTT. Translating gives CASRVTLAGGRTGELFF.